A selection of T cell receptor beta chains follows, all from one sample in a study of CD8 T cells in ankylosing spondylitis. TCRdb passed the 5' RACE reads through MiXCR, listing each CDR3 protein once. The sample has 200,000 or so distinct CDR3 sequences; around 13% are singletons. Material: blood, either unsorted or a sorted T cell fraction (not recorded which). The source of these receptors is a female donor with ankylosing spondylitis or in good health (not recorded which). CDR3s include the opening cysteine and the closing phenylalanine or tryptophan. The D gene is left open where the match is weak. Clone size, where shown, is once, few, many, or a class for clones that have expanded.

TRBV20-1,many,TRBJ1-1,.,CSASDGNTEAFF,TGCAGTGCTAGTGACGGGAACACTGAAGCTTTCTTT
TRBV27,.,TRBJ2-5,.,CASRLRETQCF,TGTGCCAGCAGACTACGGGAGACCCAGTGCTTC
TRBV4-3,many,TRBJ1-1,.,CASSYSTGPEAFF,TGCGCCAGCAGCTACTCAACGGGCCCCGAAGCTTTCTTT
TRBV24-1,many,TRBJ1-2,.,CATSETGTNYGYTF,TGTGCCACCAGTGAAACCGGGACAAACTATGGCTACACCTTC
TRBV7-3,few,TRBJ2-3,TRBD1,CASSPGTVTDTQYF,TGTGCCAGCAGTCCCGGGACAGTCACAGATACGCAGTATTTT
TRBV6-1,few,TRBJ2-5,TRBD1,CASRPQGAETQYF,TGTGCCAGCAGACCACAGGGGGCAGAGACCCAGTACTTC
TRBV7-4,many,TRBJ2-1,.,CASSPIGGHSYNEQFF,TGTGCCAGCAGCCCGATAGGAGGGCATTCCTACAATGAGCAGTTCTTC
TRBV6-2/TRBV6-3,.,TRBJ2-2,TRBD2,CASSYSIVGGRGNTGELFF,TGTGCCAGCAGTTACTCGATTGTCGGCGGGAGGGGGAACACCGGGGAGCTGTTTTTT
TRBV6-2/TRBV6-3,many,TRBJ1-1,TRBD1,CASSYALGQPNTEAFF,TGTGCCAGCAGTTACGCTTTGGGACAGCCAAACACTGAAGCTTTCTTT
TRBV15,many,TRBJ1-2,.,CATSQARGLNYGYTF,TGTGCCACCTCTCAGGCCCGGGGGCTCAACTATGGCTACACCTTC
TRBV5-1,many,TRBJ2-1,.,CASSFGSGYEQFF,TGCGCCAGCAGCTTCGGTAGTGGGTATGAGCAGTTCTTC
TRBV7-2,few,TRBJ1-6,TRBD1,CASSSEDRGSNSPLHF,TGTGCCAGCAGCTCCGAGGACAGGGGAAGTAATTCACCCCTCCACTTT
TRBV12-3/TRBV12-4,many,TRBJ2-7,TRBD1,CATTGGSSYEQYF,TGTGCCACTACAGGGGGTAGCTCCTACGAGCAGTACTTC
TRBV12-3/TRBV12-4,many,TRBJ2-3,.,CASSPSRSTDTQYF,TGTGCCAGCAGTCCGTCGAGAAGCACAGATACGCAGTATTTT
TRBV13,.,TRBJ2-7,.,CASSFRGGYEQYF,TGTGCCAGCAGCTTCAGGGGCGGCTACGAGCAGTACTTC
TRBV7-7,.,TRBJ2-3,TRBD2,CASSPRGLADKQYF,TGTGCTAGCAGCCCCCGGGGACTAGCGGATAAGCAGTATTTT
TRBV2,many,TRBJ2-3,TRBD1,CASRVDRLADTQYF,TGTGCCAGCAGGGTGGACAGGTTAGCGGATACGCAGTATTTT
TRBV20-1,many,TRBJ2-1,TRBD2,CSAGTSGSSHNEQFF,TGCAGTGCTGGTACTAGCGGGAGTTCCCACAATGAGCAGTTCTTC
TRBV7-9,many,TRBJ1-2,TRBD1,CASSLISGTGDGYTF,TGTGCCAGCAGCTTAATTTCGGGGACAGGGGATGGCTACACCTTC
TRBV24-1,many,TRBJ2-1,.,CATSDPGHNEQFF,TGTGCCACCAGTGACCCGGGGCACAATGAGCAGTTCTTC
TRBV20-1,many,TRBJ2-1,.,CSASAAVYNEQFF,TGCAGTGCTAGCGCAGCGGTCTACAATGAGCAGTTCTTC
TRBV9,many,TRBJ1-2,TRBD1,CASSVGILTVPTGGEDYGYTF,TGTGCCAGCAGCGTAGGTATCCTAACGGTTCCCACAGGGGGCGAGGACTATGGCTACACCTTC
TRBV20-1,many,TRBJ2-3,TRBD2,CSARAPSGKMTDTQYF,TGCAGTGCTAGAGCTCCCAGCGGGAAGATGACAGATACGCAGTATTTT
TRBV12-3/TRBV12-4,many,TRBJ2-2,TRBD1,CASSPRTGYTGELFF,TGTGCCAGCAGTCCCCGGACAGGGTACACCGGGGAGCTGTTTTTT
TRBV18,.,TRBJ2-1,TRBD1,CASSPGQYNEQFF,TGTGCCAGCTCGCCGGGACAGTACAATGAGCAGTTCTTC
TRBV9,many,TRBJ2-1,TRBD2,CASSLGREPHNEQFF,TGTGCCAGCAGCCTGGGGAGGGAACCCCACAATGAGCAGTTCTTC
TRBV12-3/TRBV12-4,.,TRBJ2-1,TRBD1,CASSKRDSSYNEQFF,TGTGCCAGCAGTAAGAGGGACAGTTCCTACAATGAGCAGTTCTTC
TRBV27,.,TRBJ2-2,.,CASSSTSGRDTGELFF,TGTGCCAGCAGTTCCACCAGCGGGCGGGACACCGGGGAGCTGTTTTTT
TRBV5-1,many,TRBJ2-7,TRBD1,CASSTTTGGGYEQYF,TGCGCCAGCAGCACCACGACAGGGGGCGGGTACGAGCAGTACTTC
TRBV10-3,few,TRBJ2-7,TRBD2,CAISETSGRSYEQYF,TGTGCCATCAGTGAGACTAGCGGGAGGTCCTACGAGCAGTACTTC
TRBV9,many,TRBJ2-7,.,CASSGDSYEQYF,TGTGCCAGCAGCGGAGACAGCTACGAGCAGTACTTC
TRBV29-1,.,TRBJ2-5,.,CSGRSLGAKRETQYF,TGCAGCGGGAGGAGTCTGGGGGCTAAAAGAGAGACCCAGTACTTC
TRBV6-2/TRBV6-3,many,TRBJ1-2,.,CASTRTANYGYTF,TGTGCCAGCACCCGGACAGCTAACTATGGCTACACCTTC
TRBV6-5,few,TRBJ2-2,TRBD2,CASSYGVLAGAGELFF,TGTGCCAGCAGTTACGGGGTTCTAGCGGGAGCCGGGGAGCTGTTTTTT
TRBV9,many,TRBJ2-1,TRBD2,CASSPAGGLSYNEQFF,TGTGCCAGCAGCCCAGCGGGAGGCCTCTCCTACAATGAGCAGTTCTTC
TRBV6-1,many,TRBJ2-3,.,CASSRQSDTQYF,TGTGCCAGCAGTAGACAGTCAGATACGCAGTATTTT
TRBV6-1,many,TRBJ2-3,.,CASSGGFTDTQYF,TGTGCCAGCAGCGGTGGTTTCACAGATACGCAGTATTTT
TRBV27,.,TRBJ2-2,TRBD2,CASSLMAGGGELFF,TGTGCCAGCAGTTTAATGGCGGGAGGCGGGGAGCTGTTTTTT
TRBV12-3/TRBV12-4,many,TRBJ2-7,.,CASSFRGYEQYF,TGTGCCAGCAGTTTTAGGGGCTACGAGCAGTACTTC
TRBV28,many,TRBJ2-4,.,CASSPGYLAKNIQYF,TGTGCCAGCAGTCCCGGGTACCTAGCCAAAAACATTCAGTACTTC
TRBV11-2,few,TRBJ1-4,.,CASTPVVGTNEKLFF,TGTGCCAGCACCCCAGTGGTCGGAACTAATGAAAAACTGTTTTTT
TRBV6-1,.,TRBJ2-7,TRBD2,CAPRASGTYEQYF,TGTGCCCCGCGGGCTAGCGGGACCTACGAGCAGTACTTC
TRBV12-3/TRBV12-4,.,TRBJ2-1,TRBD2,CASKDSGRAYNEQFF,TGTGCCAGCAAAGATAGCGGGAGGGCCTACAATGAGCAGTTCTTC
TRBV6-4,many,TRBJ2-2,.,CASSDSRDNTGELFF,TGTGCCAGCAGTGACTCCAGGGATAACACCGGGGAGCTGTTTTTT
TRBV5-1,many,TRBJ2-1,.,CASSLGGLNEQFF,TGCGCCAGCAGCTTAGGAGGGCTCAATGAGCAGTTCTTC
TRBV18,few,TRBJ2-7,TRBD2,CASSPYSVGRAAEQYF,TGTGCCAGCTCACCATATAGTGTCGGGAGGGCCGCCGAGCAGTACTTC
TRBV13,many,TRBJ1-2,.,CASSRRAGEYGYTF,TGTGCCAGCAGCCGGAGGGCAGGGGAGTATGGCTACACCTTC
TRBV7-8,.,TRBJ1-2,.,CASSLDGVGGLGYTF,TGTGCCAGCAGCTTAGATGGGGTTGGAGGGCTTGGCTACACCTTC
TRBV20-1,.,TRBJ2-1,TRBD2,CGSPVAGVNEQFF,TGCGGATCACCTGTAGCGGGAGTAAATGAGCAGTTCTTC
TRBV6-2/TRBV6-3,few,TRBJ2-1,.,CASSYSGLVRNEQFF,TGTGCCAGCAGTTACTCAGGTCTAGTAAGGAATGAGCAGTTCTTC
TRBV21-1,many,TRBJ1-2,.,CASSKIKGIGYGYTF,TGTGCCAGCAGCAAAATAAAGGGGATAGGCTATGGCTACACCTTC
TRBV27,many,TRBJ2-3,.,CASRIAESTDTQYF,TGTGCCAGCCGAATAGCGGAAAGCACAGATACGCAGTATTTT